Each of the 21 T cell receptor beta chains below was sequenced from the same sample in a study of blood T cell repertoires in COVID-19. Data came from immunoSEQ multiplex PCR; TCRdb stores just in-frame clones and leaves some out. The repertoire holds approximately 480,000 clones, with 87% as singletons. Sequencing was done on a sample of PBMCs or T cells enriched from blood (not recorded which). These receptors originate from a woman younger than 35 who had recovered from COVID-19.

As DNA, the CDR3 is TGTGCCAGTAGTATTCCGATAACCGTAGCGGGGCTGAACACCGGGGAGCTGTTTTTT. Translating it yields CASSIPITVAGLNTGELFF. The chain carries TRBV19 and TRBJ2-2, with 8 bases fitting TRBD2. V gave up 3 bases and J gave up 1 base; unmatched junction bases: 13. CDR3 length: 19 amino acids. In germline, CDR1 is LNHDA, CDR2 SQIVND (reference sequence).

Written as DNA, the CDR3 is TGTGCCATCAGCAGCGCCTCTGGAAACACCATATATTTT. Protein product: CAISSASGNTIYF. This chain uses TRBV10-3 with TRBJ1-3; no clear D gene. Trimming took 6 bases from V and 0 from J, leaving 6 bases between them. The germline V gene has CDR1 ENHRY and CDR2 SYGVKD. The CDR3 has 13 residues.

The V gene is TRBV2, the J gene TRBJ1-5, with D perhaps matching TRBD1 (6 bases). Germline loops: CDR1 SNHLY, CDR2 FYNNEI. CDR3 length: 17 amino acids. Trimming took off 5 bases at V and 1 base at J, with 18 bases between the two ends. DNA for the CDR3: TGTGCCAGCAGTCCCCCTCAGGGGTCAGTGAGCAATCAGCCCCAGCATTTT. Protein product: CASSPPQGSVSNQPQHF.

The J gene is TRBJ1-5, the V gene TRBV7-9, with D tentatively TRBD1 (6 bases). Germline CDR1 and CDR2: SEHNR and FQNEAQ (reference sequence). This CDR3 contains 15 residues. The V end was cut by 4 bases, the J end by 3 bases, with 13 bases between. In nucleotides, the CDR3 is TGTGCCAGCAGCTCGGACAGTCTCCCCAATCAGCCCCAGCATTTT. Translated, it gives CASSSDSLPNQPQHF.

The rearrangement uses TRBV6-5 and TRBJ1-2; possible D gene TRBD1, 6 bases. V lost 6 bases, J lost 4 bases, and 12 bases lay in between. This CDR3 region has 13 residues. Per germline, CDR1 MNHEY and CDR2 SVGAGI. As DNA, the CDR3 is TGTGCCAGCAGGGACAGAGACATCTATGGCTACACCTTC. This gives the protein CASRDRDIYGYTF.

The chain employs TRBV6-5 and TRBJ1-5, with D tentatively TRBD1 (6 bases). Germline CDR1 reads MNHEY; CDR2 reads SVGAGI. Between the trimmed V and J ends, which lost 7 bases and 7 bases, there was a span of 11 bases. The CDR3 is 12 amino acids. The CDR3 bases are TGTGCCAGCACCCAGGGGAACCAGCCCCAGCATTTT. Translated, it gives CASTQGNQPQHF.

Only one count was recorded for this clone. The chain joins TRBV12-5 to TRBJ1-6; D unresolved. This CDR3 is 14 amino acids long. V lost 6 bases, J lost 7 bases, and 13 bases lay in between. Germline-derived CDR1 and CDR2 are LGHNT and FRNRAP. CDR3 region: CASGSGMRNSPLHF. In DNA form, the CDR3 reads TGTGCTAGTGGATCCGGTATGAGGAATTCACCCCTCCACTTT.

This sequence joins TRBV28 and TRBJ1-1; TRBD1 aligns across 10 bases. This CDR3 is 13 amino acids long. V was clipped by 6 bases and J by 10 bases; unmatched bases: 8. Germline CDR1 MDHEN, CDR2 SYDVKM. The CDR3 nucleotides are TGTGCCAGCAGCCCGGCCGGACAGGGGGGAGCTTTCTTT. Protein: CASSPAGQGGAFF.

The rearrangement links TRBV24-1 to TRBJ2-5, with a possible D match to TRBD2 (5 bases). This CDR3 region has 15 residues. The V gene lost 4 bases and the J gene lost 2 bases, with 13 bases spanning the gap. CDR1 is KGHDR and CDR2 is SFDVKD in the germline V gene. DNA for the CDR3: TGTGCCACCAGTGACATCAGCGGTTTACAAGAGACCCAGTACTTC. It translates to CATSDISGLQETQYF.

The chain couples TRBV27 to TRBJ2-3; tentatively, D is TRBD1 (6 bases). CDR1 is MNHEY, CDR2 SMNVEV, per germline (reference sequence). This CDR3 is 15 amino acids long. V was cut by 2 bases and J by 1 base, with 10 bases left in between. Here the CDR3 reads CASSLLPGGTDTQYF. Here the CDR3 DNA reads TGTGCCAGCAGTTTACTACCAGGGGGCACAGATACGCAGTATTTT.

This clone was counted a few times. The chain has TRBV2 and TRBJ1-5, with a tentative D call TRBD1 (5 bases). The ends were cut back, 2 bases at V and 1 base at J, with 12 bases in the middle. Germline-derived CDR1 and CDR2 are SNHLY and FYNNEI. CDR3 size: 16 residues. CDR3 sequence: CASSERGSRSNQPQHF. In DNA form, the CDR3 reads TGTGCCAGCAGTGAAAGGGGTTCGAGGAGCAATCAGCCCCAGCATTTT.

The J gene is TRBJ1-4, the V gene TRBV4-2; D unresolved. Germline V gene data show CDR1 as LGHNA and CDR2 as YNFKEQ. With 1 base removed from V and 2 bases from J, the gap between germline ends came to 8 bases. This CDR3 is 15 amino acids long. DNA of the CDR3: TGTGCCAGCAGCCAAGGATGGGAGACTAATGAAAAACTGTTTTTT. Amino acids: CASSQGWETNEKLFF.

This rearrangement joins TRBV27 to TRBJ2-3, with 7 bases identical to TRBD1. Trimming took 5 bases from V and 1 from J; bases not matched to a gene: 9. The length of the CDR3 is 16 residues. Germline V gene sequence: CDR1 MNHEY, CDR2 SMNVEV (reference sequence). The CDR3 DNA follows: TGTGCCAGCAGTCCGGACAGGCTGGGGGGCACAGATACGCAGTATTTT. Translating it yields CASSPDRLGGTDTQYF.

This chain joins TRBV7-2 and TRBJ2-1, with 7 bases lining up with TRBD1. This CDR3 is built from 15 residues. Germline V CDR1 and CDR2: SGHTA, FQGNSA. J gave up 8 bases and V 5 bases, and 12 bases lay outside the gene matches. CDR3 sequence reads: CASSLYAIGGDEQFF. CDR3 bases: TGTGCCAGCAGCCTCTACGCTATAGGGGGCGATGAGCAGTTCTTC.

The chain employs TRBV19 and TRBJ2-2; D uncertain. CDR3 length: 13 amino acids. The germline V gene encodes CDR1 LNHDA and CDR2 SQIVND (reference sequence). Trimming took 7 bases from V and 5 from J, leaving 11 bases between them. The CDR3: CASKPRSTGELFF. CDR3 DNA: TGTGCCAGTAAACCCCGGTCTACCGGGGAGCTGTTTTTT.

V is TRBV3-1 (or the pseudogene TRBV3-2) and J is TRBJ2-5; no clear D. This CDR3 spans 13 amino acids. Trimming shortened V by 1 base and J by 3 bases, and 6 bases separated the two germline ends. The germline gives CDR1 LGHDT, CDR2 YNNKEL (reference sequence). The chain's CDR3 is CASSQAIEETQYF. The CDR3 DNA reads as TGTGCCAGCAGCCAAGCTATAGAAGAGACCCAGTACTTC.

For the CDR3, the DNA is TGTGCCAGCAGCCACCTCGACGCGGGAGGCTACACCTTC. As protein: CASSHLDAGGYTF. The chain uses TRBV3-1 (or the pseudogene TRBV3-2) and TRBJ1-2; D call uncertain. CDR1 is LGHDT, CDR2 YNNKEL, per germline (reference sequence). Trimming cost V 3 bases and J 8 bases, with 13 bases left between them. The length of the CDR3 is 13 residues.

The sample holds one count of this clone. The chain couples TRBV5-6 to TRBJ2-5, with a weak D call TRBD2 (5 bases). Germline lookup yields CDR1 SGHDT and CDR2 YYEEEE. This CDR3 comprises 15 residues. Trimming removed 3 bases at V and 5 bases at J, with 17 bases between. The CDR3 sequence: CASSSQRSGGETQYF. The CDR3 region has the DNA TGTGCCAGCAGCTCCCAACGCTCCGGAGGTGAGACCCAGTACTTC. The entire variable domain, with the rest obtained from reference TRBV5-6 and TRBJ2-5, is as follows: DAGVTQSPTHLIKTRGQQVTLRCSPKSGHDTVSWYQQALGQGPQFIFQYYEEEERQRGNFPDRFSGHQFPNYSSELNVNALLLGDSALYLCASSSQRSGGETQYFGPGTRLLVL.

V and J are TRBV9 and TRBJ2-1; TRBD1 matches at 8 bases. Trimming removed 3 bases from V and 8 bases from J; junction bases left unmatched: 4. The CDR3 extends over 13 amino acids. CDR1 and CDR2 from the germline V gene are SGDLS and YYNGEE. The CDR3, as DNA: TGTGCCAGCAGCGGACAGGGGATCCATGAGCAGTTCTTC. It yields the protein CASSGQGIHEQFF.

The chain links TRBV18 to TRBJ2-1; D uncertain. The germline V and J ends were trimmed by 3 bases and 9 bases, with 15 bases remaining between them. The CDR3 is 14 residues long. In germline, CDR1 is KGHSH, CDR2 LQKENI. CDR3 DNA sequence: TGTGCCAGCTCACCCTTGGGCGATTATGGTGAGCAGTTCTTC. Its translation: CASSPLGDYGEQFF.

V usage is TRBV7-2 and J usage is TRBJ1-1; 10 positions match TRBD1. V was clipped by 3 bases and J by 5 bases; unmatched bases: 3. The CDR3 covers 14 residues. Germline assignment: CDR1 SGHTA and CDR2 FQGNSA. CDR3 DNA sequence: TGTGCCAGCAGCTTGGGACAGGGGAGGACTGAAGCTTTCTTT. Protein sequence: CASSLGQGRTEAFF.